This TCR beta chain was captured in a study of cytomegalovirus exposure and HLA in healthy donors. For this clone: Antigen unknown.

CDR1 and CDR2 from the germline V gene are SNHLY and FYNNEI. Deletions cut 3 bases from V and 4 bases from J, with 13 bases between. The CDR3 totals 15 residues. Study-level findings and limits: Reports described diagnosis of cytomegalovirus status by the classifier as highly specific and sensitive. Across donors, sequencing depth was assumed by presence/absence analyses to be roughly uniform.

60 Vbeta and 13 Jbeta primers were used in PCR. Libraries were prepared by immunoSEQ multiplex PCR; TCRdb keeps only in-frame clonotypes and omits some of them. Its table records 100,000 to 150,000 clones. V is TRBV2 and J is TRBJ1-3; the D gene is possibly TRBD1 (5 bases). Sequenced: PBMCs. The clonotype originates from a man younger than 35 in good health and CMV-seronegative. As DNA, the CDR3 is TGTGCCAGCAGTGATTTCCAGGGCGAGGGAAACACCATATATTTT. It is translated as CASSDFQGEGNTIYF.